This TCR beta chain was documented in a study of T cells in localized non-small cell lung cancer. Study observations and caveats: Adjacent lung was found to contain a median about 50 of the top 100 tumor clones. The study sequenced only one region of the tumor. As a result, intratumor heterogeneity could not be excluded and remains possible. The study found T cell clonality highest in uninvolved adjacent lung, above tumor.

The CDR3 totals 14 residues. Trimming removed 11 bases from V and 1 base from J; junction bases left unmatched: 9. Germline-derived CDR1 and CDR2 are MDHEN and SYDVKM. Measured with immunoSEQ multiplex PCR; TCRdb has only the in-frame clones, and not every one. This table holds about 40,000 clones, around 81% found once. Note on this clone: Its specificity is unknown.

The rearrangement links TRBV28 to TRBJ2-3; 7 bases map to TRBD1. This clonotype originated in a male donor older than 55 with stage II lung adenocarcinoma. The source was peripheral blood mononuclear cells, collected before any cancer treatment. DNA for the CDR3: TGTGCCGCCAAACCGGGACAGCGCACAGATACGCAGTATTTT. Translating gives CAAKPGQRTDTQYF.